The subject of this entry is one TCR beta chain. The data were taken from a study of cytomegalovirus exposure and HLA in healthy donors. CDR1 and CDR2 (germline): MNHNS, SASEGT. This CDR3 has 14 amino acids. The J segment lost 4 bases and the V segment lost 9 bases, leaving 6 bases of the junction unmatched. With 60 Vbeta and 13 Jbeta primers, the PCR was carried out. Generated by immunoSEQ multiplex PCR, the TCRdb table keeps only in-frame clones and is missing some. Of under 250,000 clones in the sample, about 83% were seen once. The chain recombines TRBV6-1 with TRBJ2-2, with 9 bases identical to TRBD2. The TCR was taken from a human donor in good health. The sequencing input was PBMCs. CDR3 in DNA: TGTGCCAGTCATAGCGGGAGATCCACCGGGGAGCTGTTTTTT. Translated: CASHSGRSTGELFF.